This TCR beta chain came from a study of CD4 T cell repertoires and nickel (dated by TCRdb to the early 2020s). This clonotype was picked up a small number of times. The antigen this receptor binds is unknown. Base quality data are lacking; no much larger clone is found one base away. The CDR3 has 15 amino acids, counting the end cysteine and phenylalanine. Only CDR3 DNA is held: 45 bases, read in frame from base 1. V ends up 5 bases short and J 7 bases short, with an unmatched junction base count of 8. The library was produced with RT-PCR. The instrument given in TCRdb is Illumina MiSeq. The public reads were reanalyzed by TCRdb: fastp trimming at Q25, MiXCR alignment, in-frame beta chains only. Each entry merges the rows of one CDR3 protein and shows their most common DNA and genes. The sample data list some 400 distinct CDR3 sequences, and around half of these were observed just once. Jointly, the top ten make up 11% of the sample.

Specimen: CD4+ T cells from blood, not recorded whether cultured. This receptor chain uses TRBV12-3 or TRBV12-4 and TRBJ2-1; 10 junctional bases match TRBD2. The source is a human donor in a nickel allergy study, with or without nickel allergy (not recorded which). It is not recorded whether this sample comes from one donor or several. The bases are TGTGCCAGCAGTCATCTAGCGGGAGTGACTAATGAGCAGTTCTTC. The resulting protein is CASSHLAGVTNEQFF.